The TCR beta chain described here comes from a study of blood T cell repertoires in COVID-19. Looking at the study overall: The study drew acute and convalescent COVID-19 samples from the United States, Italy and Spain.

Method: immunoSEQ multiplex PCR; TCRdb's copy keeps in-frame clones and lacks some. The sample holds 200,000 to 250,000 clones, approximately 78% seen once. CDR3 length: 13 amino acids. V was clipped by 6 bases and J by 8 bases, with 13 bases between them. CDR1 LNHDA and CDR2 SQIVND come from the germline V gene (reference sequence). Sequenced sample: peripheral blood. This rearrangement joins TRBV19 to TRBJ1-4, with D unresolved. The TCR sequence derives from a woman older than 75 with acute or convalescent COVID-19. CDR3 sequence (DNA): TGTGCCAGTAGGTCCCCCCCGTCCGAAAAACTGTTTTTT. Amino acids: CASRSPPSEKLFF.